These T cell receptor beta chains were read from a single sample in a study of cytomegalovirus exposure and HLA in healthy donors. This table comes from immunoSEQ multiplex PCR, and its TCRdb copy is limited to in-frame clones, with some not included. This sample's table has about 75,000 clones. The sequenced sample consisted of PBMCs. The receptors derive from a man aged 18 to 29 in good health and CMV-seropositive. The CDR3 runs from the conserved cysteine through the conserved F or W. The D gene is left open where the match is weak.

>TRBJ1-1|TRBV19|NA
TGTGCCAGTACCCCCTCGCGGCAGTTTGTCACTGAAGCTTTCTTT
CASTPSRQFVTEAFF
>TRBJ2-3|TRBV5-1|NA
TGCGCCAGCAGCTTGGATGCGGATACGCAGTATTTT
CASSLDADTQYF
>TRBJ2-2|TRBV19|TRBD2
TGTGCCAGTACGGGACTAGCGGGAGGGCGGAGCGGGGAGCTGTTTTTT
CASTGLAGGRSGELFF
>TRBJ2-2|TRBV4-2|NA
TGTGCCAGCAGCCAAATTAATTTCAGGGGATCTAGAAGTTACACCGGGGAGCTGTTTTTT
CASSQINFRGSRSYTGELFF
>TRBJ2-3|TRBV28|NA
TGTGCCAGCAGTTTAATCTCGGGCACAGATACGCAGTATTTT
CASSLISGTDTQYF
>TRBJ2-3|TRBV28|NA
TGTGCCAGCAGCCCGACAGGGAGGACAGATACGCAGTATTTT
CASSPTGRTDTQYF
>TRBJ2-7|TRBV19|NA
TGTGCCAGTAGTATGGCCCCCATGGGGGGTGAGGAGCAGTACTTC
CASSMAPMGGEEQYF
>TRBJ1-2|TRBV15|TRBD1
TGTGCCACCAGCAGAGTCACAGGGGATGGCTATGGCTACACCTTC
CATSRVTGDGYGYTF
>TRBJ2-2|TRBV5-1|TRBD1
TGCGCCAGCAGCTTGGAGGGGGCGCGGACCGGGGAGCTGTTTTTT
CASSLEGARTGELFF
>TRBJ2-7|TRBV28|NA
TGTGCCAGCGGTCCCTCAACAGGGAATGGGCAGTACTTC
CASGPSTGNGQYF
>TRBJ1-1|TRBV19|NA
TGTGCCAGTAGTATTGGGCGAAGTGAAGCTTTCTTT
CASSIGRSEAFF
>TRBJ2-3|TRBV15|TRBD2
TGTGCCACCAGCAGAGAGAGACTAGCGGTTAACACAGATACGCAGTATTTT
CATSRERLAVNTDTQYF
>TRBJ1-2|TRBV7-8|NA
TGTGCCAGCAGCCAAGAGACATTAGGCTACACCTTC
CASSQETLGYTF
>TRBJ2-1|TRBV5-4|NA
TGTGCCAGCAGCTTGGCAAACTCCGACAATGAGCAGTTCTTC
CASSLANSDNEQFF
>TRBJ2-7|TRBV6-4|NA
TGTGCCAGCAGTTTTAGCTCCTACGAGCAGTACTTC
CASSFSSYEQYF
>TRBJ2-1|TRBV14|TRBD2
TGTGCCAGCAGCAATAGCGGGGGGGCTGGTGAGCAGTTCTTC
CASSNSGGAGEQFF
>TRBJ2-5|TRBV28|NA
TGTGCCAGCAGTTTTAGGACAGGAGGGGAGACCCAGTACTTC
CASSFRTGGETQYF
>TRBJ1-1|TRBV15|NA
TGTGCCACCAGCAGAGATAGGGGTGAAGCTTTCTTT
CATSRDRGEAFF
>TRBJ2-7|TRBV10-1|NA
TGCGCCAGCTCCGGACGGGGCTACGAGCAGTACTTC
CASSGRGYEQYF
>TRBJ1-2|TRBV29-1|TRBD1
TGCAGCGTTGCTCAGGGGGCTAGTTATGGCTACACCTTC
CSVAQGASYGYTF
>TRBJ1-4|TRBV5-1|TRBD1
TGCGCCAGCAGCTTAGACAGGGGGGCTCAGAAACTGTTTTTT
CASSLDRGAQKLFF
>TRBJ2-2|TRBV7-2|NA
TGTGCCAGCCGGCGGGGGAACACCGGGGAGCTGTTTTTT
CASRRGNTGELFF
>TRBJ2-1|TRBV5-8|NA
TGTGCCAGCAGCTTAGTCGGCGGGCCTGAGCAGTTCTTC
CASSLVGGPEQFF
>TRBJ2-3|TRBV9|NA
TGTGCCAGCAGCCCTCGCAGGGCTAGCACAGATACGCAGTATTTT
CASSPRRASTDTQYF
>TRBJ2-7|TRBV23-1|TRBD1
TGCGCCAGCAGTCCTCAGGGGGCGCCCCACGAGCAGTACTTC
CASSPQGAPHEQYF
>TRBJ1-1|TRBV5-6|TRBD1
TGTGCCAGCAGCTTGAGTGGGACAGGGGGGGCTTTCTTT
CASSLSGTGGAFF
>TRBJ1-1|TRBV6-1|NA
TGTGCCAGCATCCCTTTTGGCAGGGTGAACACTGAAGCTTTCTTT
CASIPFGRVNTEAFF
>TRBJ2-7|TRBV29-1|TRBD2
TGCAGCGTCCGGACTAGCGGGGACTACGAGCAGTACTTC
CSVRTSGDYEQYF
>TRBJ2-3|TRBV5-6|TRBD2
TGTGCCAGCAGCTTGTTAGGACTAGAGGCAGATACGCAGTATTTT
CASSLLGLEADTQYF
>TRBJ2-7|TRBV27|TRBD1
TGTGCCAGCACCCCAACCGGGACAGGGAGGTACGAGCAGTACTTC
CASTPTGTGRYEQYF
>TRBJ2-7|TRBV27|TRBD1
TGTGCCAGCAGTCCTTCGGCAGGGGGTGCCTACGAGCAGTACTTC
CASSPSAGGAYEQYF
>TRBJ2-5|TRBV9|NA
TGTGCCAGCAGCGTAGGCACTAGTGAGGAGACCCAGTACTTC
CASSVGTSEETQYF
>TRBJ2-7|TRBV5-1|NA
TGCGCCAGCAGCTTGGCCCGTGGGGGCGAGCAGTACTTC
CASSLARGGEQYF
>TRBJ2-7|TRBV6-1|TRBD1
TGTGCCAGCAAATTTGGACAGGACGTTGGCGAGCAGTACTTC
CASKFGQDVGEQYF
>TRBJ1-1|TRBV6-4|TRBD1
TGTGCCAGCAGTGACCCCCTCGCGCCAGGGGGCAGGAACACTGAAGCTTTCTTT
CASSDPLAPGGRNTEAFF
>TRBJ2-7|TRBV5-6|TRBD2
TGTGCCAGCAGCTTGTTGGGACTAGCCACCTACGAGCAGTACTTC
CASSLLGLATYEQYF
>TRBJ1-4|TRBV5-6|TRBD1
TGTGCCAGCACCTACAGGGGGCAGAGGGGTGAAAAACTGTTTTTT
CASTYRGQRGEKLFF
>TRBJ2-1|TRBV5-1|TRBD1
TGCGCCAGCAGCTTGGGGACAGGGGTTCATGAGCAGTTCTTC
CASSLGTGVHEQFF
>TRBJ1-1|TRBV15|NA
TGTGCCACCAGCAGAGACAGGGGCCTTGAAGCTTTCTTT
CATSRDRGLEAFF
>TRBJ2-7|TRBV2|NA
TGTGCCAGCAGTATCGTTAGAGCTTCCTACGAGCAGTACTTC
CASSIVRASYEQYF
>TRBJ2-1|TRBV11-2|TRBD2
TGTGCCAGCAGCTTAATTAGCGGGAGGGGCTACAATGAGCAGTTCTTC
CASSLISGRGYNEQFF
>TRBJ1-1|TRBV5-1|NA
TGCGCCAGCAGCCCGACCAACAGTAGGGGGACTGAAGCTTTCTTT
CASSPTNSRGTEAFF
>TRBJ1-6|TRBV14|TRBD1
TGTGCCAGCAGCCAGTCGAGACAGGGGAATTCACCCCTCCACTTT
CASSQSRQGNSPLHF
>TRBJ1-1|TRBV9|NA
TGTGCCAGCAGCGAACAGCTTAACACTGAAGCTTTCTTT
CASSEQLNTEAFF
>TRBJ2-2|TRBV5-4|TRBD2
TGTGCCAGCAGCTTGAATAGCGGGATGAACACCGGGGAGCTGTTTTTT
CASSLNSGMNTGELFF
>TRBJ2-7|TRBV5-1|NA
TGCGCCAGCCGCTCGGCAGTCGGGGGACCCGAGCAGTACTTC
CASRSAVGGPEQYF
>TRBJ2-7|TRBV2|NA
TGTGCCACTTTTGAGCAGGCCTACGAGCAGTACTTC
CATFEQAYEQYF
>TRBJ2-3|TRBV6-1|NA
TGTGCCAGCAGTGAAGGAACCGGGGGTATTGATACGCAGTATTTT
CASSEGTGGIDTQYF
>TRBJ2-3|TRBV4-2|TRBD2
TGTGCCAGCAGTTTAGGGAGGGGCGTCTTAACAGCGGGAGCAACAGATACGCAGTATTTT
CASSLGRGVLTAGATDTQYF
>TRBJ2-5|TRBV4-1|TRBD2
TGCGCCAGCAGCCACGGTCCCGGGACTAGCGGGGGGGCGAGGGAGACCCAGTACTTC
CASSHGPGTSGGARETQYF
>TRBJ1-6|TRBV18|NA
TGTGCCAGCTCGGACAGTAATTCACCCCTCCACTTT
CASSDSNSPLHF
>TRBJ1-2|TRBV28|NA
TGTGCCAGCAGCTGGGAGGCCTATGGCTACACCTTC
CASSWEAYGYTF
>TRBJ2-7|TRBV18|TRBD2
TGTGCCAGCTCACCTCCGGCGGGAGGGGACTACGAGCAGTACTTC
CASSPPAGGDYEQYF